This T cell receptor beta chain was identified in a study of CD8+ T cells in alopecia areata. Extraction and reverse transcription of RNA yielded cDNA as the sequencing template. Sequenced by immunoSEQ multiplex PCR; TCRdb stores in-frame clones only, minus some. Of approximately 180,000 clones detected, approximately 53% appear once; the ten largest clones hold 10% to 14%. This CDR3 is built from 13 residues. V was cut by 3 bases and J by 10 bases, with 10 bases left in between. Germline CDR1 MNHEY, CDR2 SMNVEV (reference sequence). The treatment was: oral pan-JAK inhibitor, 5-10 mg twice daily. Sequencing was performed on CD8+ T cells sorted from blood, taken at week 24, from a patient treated with tofacitinib. The receptor comes from a human donor with alopecia areata. The chain couples TRBV27 to TRBJ1-6, with D possibly TRBD1 on 5 matching bases. The CDR3: CASSLRGSSPLHF. In nucleotides, the CDR3 is TGTGCCAGCAGTTTGCGGGGGTCATCACCCCTCCACTTT.